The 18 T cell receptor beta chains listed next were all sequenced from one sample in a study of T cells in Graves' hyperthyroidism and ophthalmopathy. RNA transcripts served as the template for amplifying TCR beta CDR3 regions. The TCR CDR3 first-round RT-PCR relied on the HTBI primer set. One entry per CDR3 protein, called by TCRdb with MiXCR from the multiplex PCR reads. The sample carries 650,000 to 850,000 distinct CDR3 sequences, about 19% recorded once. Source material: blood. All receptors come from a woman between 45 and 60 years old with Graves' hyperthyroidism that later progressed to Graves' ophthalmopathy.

This CDR3 is CASSPIQEGNQPQHF. The CDR3 DNA reads as TGTGCCAGCAGTCCCATCCAAGAGGGAAATCAGCCCCAGCATTTT. V gene TRBV6-1 combines with J gene TRBJ1-5, with D unclear. The CDR3 has 15 amino acids. With 5 bases removed from V and 4 bases from J, the gap between germline ends came to 15 bases. In germline, CDR1 is MNHNS, CDR2 SASEGT.

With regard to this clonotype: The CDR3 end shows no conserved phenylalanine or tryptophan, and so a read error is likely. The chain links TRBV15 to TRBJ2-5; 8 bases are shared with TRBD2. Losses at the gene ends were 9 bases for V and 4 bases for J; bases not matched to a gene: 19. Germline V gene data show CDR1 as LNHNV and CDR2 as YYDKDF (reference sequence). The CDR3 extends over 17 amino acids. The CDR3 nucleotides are TGTGCCACGAGGACATGGGGGCCCGGGACTAGTGGAGAGACCCAGTACTCC. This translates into CATRTWGPGTSGETQYS.

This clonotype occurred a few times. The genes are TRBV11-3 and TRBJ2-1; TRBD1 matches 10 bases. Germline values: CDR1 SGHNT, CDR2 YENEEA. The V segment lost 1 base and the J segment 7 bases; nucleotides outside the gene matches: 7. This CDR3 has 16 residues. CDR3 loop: CASSLGQGAYINEQFF. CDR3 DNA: TGTGCCAGCAGCTTAGGACAGGGGGCGTACATAAATGAGCAGTTCTTC.

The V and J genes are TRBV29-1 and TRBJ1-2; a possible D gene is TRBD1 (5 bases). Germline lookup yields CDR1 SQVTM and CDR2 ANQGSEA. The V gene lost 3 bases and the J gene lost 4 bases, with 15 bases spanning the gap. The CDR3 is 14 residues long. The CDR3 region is CSVDSGKVGYGYTF. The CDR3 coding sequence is TGCAGCGTTGATTCAGGGAAGGTCGGCTATGGCTACACCTTC. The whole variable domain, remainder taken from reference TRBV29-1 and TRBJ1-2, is SAVISQKPSRDICQRGTSLTIQCQVDSQVTMMFWYRQQPGQSLTLIATANQGSEATYESGFVIDKFPISRPNLTFSTLTVSNMSPEDSSIYLCSVDSGKVGYGYTFGSGTRLTVV.

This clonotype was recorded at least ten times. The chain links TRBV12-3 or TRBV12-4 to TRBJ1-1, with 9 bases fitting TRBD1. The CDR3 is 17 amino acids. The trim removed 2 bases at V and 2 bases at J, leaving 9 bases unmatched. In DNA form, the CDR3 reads TGTGCCAGCAGTTTAAAGTGGGGACAGGGACGCAACACTGAAGCTTTCTTT. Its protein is CASSLKWGQGRNTEAFF.

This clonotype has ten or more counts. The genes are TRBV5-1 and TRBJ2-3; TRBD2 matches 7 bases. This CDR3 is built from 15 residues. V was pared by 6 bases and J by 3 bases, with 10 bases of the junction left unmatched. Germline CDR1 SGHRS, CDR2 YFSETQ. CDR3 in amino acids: CASTRRRGLTDTQYF. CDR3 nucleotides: TGCGCCAGCACCCGTCGGCGGGGGTTGACAGATACGCAGTATTTT. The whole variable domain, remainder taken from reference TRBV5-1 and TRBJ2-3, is KAGVTQTPRYLIKTRGQQVTLSCSPISGHRSVSWYQQTPGQGLQFLFEYFSETQRNKGNFPGRFSGRQFSNSRSEMNVSTLELGDSALYLCASTRRRGLTDTQYFGPGTRLTVL.

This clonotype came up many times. In DNA, the CDR3 is TGTGCCAGCACGGTGGCCGGGAAACCTAGCACAGATACGCAGTATTTT. It translates to CASTVAGKPSTDTQYF. The genes are TRBV2 and TRBJ2-3; D possibly corresponds to TRBD2 (5 bases). The CDR3 length is 16 residues. CDR1 and CDR2 from the germline V gene are SNHLY and FYNNEI. The V end lost 7 bases, the J end lost 0 bases, and 17 bases lay between the germline ends.

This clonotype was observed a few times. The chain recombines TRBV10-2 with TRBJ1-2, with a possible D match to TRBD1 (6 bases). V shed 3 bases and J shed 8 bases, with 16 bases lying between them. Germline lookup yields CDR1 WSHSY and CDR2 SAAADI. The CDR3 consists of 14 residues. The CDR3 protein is CASSEQGPVWGYTF. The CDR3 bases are TGCGCCAGCAGTGAACAGGGCCCGGTGTGGGGCTACACCTTC.

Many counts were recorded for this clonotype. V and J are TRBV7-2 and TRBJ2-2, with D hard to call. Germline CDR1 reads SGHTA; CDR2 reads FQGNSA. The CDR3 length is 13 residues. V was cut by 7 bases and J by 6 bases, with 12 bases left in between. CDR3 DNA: TGTGCCAGCACCCCGACTGGGGCCGGGGAGCTGTTTTTT. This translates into CASTPTGAGELFF.

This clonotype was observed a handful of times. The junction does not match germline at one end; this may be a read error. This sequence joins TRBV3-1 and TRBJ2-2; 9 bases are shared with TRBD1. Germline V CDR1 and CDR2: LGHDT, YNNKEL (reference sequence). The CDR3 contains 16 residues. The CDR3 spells CASSVRGQGYTGELSF. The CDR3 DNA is TGTGCCAGCAGCGTACGGGGACAGGGATACACCGGGGAGCTGTCTTTT.

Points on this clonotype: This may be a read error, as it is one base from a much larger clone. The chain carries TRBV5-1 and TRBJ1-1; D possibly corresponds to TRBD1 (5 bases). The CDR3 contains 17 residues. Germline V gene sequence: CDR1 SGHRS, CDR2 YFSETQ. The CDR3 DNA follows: TGCGCCATCAGCCCCCAGGGTTACGGTAGCATGAACACTGAAGCTTTCTTT. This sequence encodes CAISPQGYGSMNTEAFF. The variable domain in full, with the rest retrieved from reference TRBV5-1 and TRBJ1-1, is KAGVTQTPRYLIKTRGQQVTLSCSPISGHRSVSWYQQTPGQGLQFLFEYFSETQRNKGNFPGRFSGRQFSNSRSEMNVSTLELGDSALYLCAISPQGYGSMNTEAFFGQGTRLTVV.

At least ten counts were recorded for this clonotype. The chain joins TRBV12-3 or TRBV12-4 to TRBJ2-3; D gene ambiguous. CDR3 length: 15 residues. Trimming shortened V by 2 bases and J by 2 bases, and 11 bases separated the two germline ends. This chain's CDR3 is CASSLNQLPTDTQYF. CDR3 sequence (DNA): TGTGCCAGCAGTTTAAACCAACTCCCCACAGATACGCAGTATTTT.

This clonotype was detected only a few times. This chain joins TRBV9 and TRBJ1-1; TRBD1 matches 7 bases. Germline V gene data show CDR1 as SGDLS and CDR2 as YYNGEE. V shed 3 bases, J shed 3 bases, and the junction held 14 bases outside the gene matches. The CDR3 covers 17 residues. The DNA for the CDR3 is TGTGCCAGCAGCGGATTAAAGACAGGGTCGGAAGACACTGAAGCTTTCTTT. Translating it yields CASSGLKTGSEDTEAFF.

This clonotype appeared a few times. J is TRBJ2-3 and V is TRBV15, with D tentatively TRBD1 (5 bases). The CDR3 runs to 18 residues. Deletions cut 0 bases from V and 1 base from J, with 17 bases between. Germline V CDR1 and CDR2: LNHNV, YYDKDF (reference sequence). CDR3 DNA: TGTGCCACCAGCAGAGAATTGCGGCAGGGTGGACGCACAGATACGCAGTATTTT. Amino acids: CATSRELRQGGRTDTQYF.

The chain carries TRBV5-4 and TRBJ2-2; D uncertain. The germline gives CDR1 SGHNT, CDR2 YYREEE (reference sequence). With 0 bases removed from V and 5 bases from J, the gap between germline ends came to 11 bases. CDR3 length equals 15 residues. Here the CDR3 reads CASSLAGRRTGELFF. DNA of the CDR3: TGTGCCAGCAGCTTGGCTGGGCGACGGACCGGGGAGCTGTTTTTT.

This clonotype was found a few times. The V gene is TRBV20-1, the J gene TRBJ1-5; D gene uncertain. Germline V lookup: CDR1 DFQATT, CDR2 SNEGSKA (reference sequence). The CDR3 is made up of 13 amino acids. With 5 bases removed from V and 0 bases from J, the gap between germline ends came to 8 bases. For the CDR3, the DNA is TGCAGTGCTTTCGTTAATAGCAATCAGCCCCAGCATTTT. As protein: CSAFVNSNQPQHF.

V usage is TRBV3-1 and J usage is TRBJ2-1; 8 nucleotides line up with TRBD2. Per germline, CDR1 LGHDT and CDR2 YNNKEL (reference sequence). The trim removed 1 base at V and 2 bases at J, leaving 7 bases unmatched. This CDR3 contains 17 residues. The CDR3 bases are TGTGCCAGCAGCCAAGTATCAGGCGGGGGGACCTACAATGAGCAGTTCTTC. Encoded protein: CASSQVSGGGTYNEQFF.

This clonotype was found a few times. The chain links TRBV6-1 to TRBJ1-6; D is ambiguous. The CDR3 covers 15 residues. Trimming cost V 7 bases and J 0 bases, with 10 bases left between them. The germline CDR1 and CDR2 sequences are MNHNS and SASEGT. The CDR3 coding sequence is TGTGCCAGCAACCAACAGAGCTCCTATAATTCACCCCTCCACTTT. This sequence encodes CASNQQSSYNSPLHF.